A selection of T cell receptor beta chains follows, all from one sample in a study of CD8+ T cells in alopecia areata. Clones were sequenced by immunoSEQ multiplex PCR, and TCRdb holds only the in-frame ones, with some missing. The table has 200,000 to 250,000 clones, less than 80% seen once. The source was CD4+ T cells sorted from blood, collected at week 0. Receptors were obtained from a human donor with alopecia areata. CDR3s include the opening cysteine and the closing phenylalanine or tryptophan. The order of the fields is J gene, clone size, D gene, V gene, CDR3 protein, CDR3 DNA. A D gene is named only where the DNA matches it firmly. Clone size appears in some rows only: once, few, many, or a class for an expanded clone.

>TRBJ1-5|NA|NA|TRBV30
CAWSYTGVEQPQHF
TGTGCCTGGAGTTATACCGGAGTAGAACAGCCCCAGCATTTT
>TRBJ1-6|NA|TRBD1|TRBV27
CASSLGTGSPLHF
TGTGCCAGCAGCCTCGGGACAGGGTCACCCCTCCACTTT
>TRBJ2-3|NA|NA|TRBV7-2
CASSLTASRTDTQYF
TGTGCCAGCAGCCTTACTGCGTCGCGCACAGATACGCAGTATTTT
>TRBJ2-1|few|NA|TRBV18
CASSPSGDEQFF
TGTGCCAGCTCACCCTCGGGAGATGAGCAGTTCTTC
>TRBJ2-1|once|NA|TRBV5-1
CASSLGPDRRRDEQFF
TGCGCCAGCAGCTTGGGTCCCGACAGGAGGCGGGATGAGCAGTTCTTC
>TRBJ1-2|NA|NA|TRBV30
CAWNQENYGYTF
TGTGCCTGGAACCAGGAGAACTATGGCTACACCTTC
>TRBJ2-3|NA|NA|TRBV29-1
CSVEGRASTDTQYF
TGCAGCGTCGAAGGCAGAGCTAGCACAGATACGCAGTATTTT
>TRBJ2-1|NA|TRBD1|TRBV5-1
CASSADRGRVEQFF
TGCGCCAGCAGCGCGGACAGGGGGCGGGTTGAGCAGTTCTTC
>TRBJ1-1|NA|NA|TRBV30
CAWREGRTFF
TGTGCCTGGAGGGAGGGTCGGACTTTCTTT
>TRBJ1-5|few|NA|TRBV10-3
CAISESGGGGINQPQHF
TGTGCCATCAGTGAATCCGGAGGAGGGGGGATCAATCAGCCCCAGCATTTT
>TRBJ2-5|NA|TRBD2|TRBV14
CASSHPSGAQETQYF
TGTGCCAGCAGCCATCCTAGCGGGGCCCAAGAGACCCAGTACTTC
>TRBJ2-2|few|TRBD2|TRBV30
CAWSGGLTFTGELFF
TGTGCCTGGAGCGGGGGACTAACCTTCACCGGGGAGCTGTTTTTT
>TRBJ2-2|few|NA|TRBV6-1
CASSRTASNTGELFF
TGTGCCAGCTCTAGGACAGCCTCGAACACCGGGGAGCTGTTTTTT